This T cell receptor (beta chain) derives from a study of T cell changes during pregnancy in multiple sclerosis. Trimming removed 4 bases from V and 5 bases from J; junction bases left unmatched: 3. Looked up from germline, CDR1 is SGHRS and CDR2 is YFSETQ. The CDR3 is 13 amino acids. Clones were read by immunoSEQ multiplex PCR, and TCRdb kept only the in-frame ones, dropping some. The repertoire includes 40,000 to 55,000 clones, roughly 92% of them detected once, and 0.45% to 0.6% sits in the top ten. This clone was counted only a few times. This chain uses TRBV5-1 with TRBJ1-5, with 7 bases fitting TRBD1. The TCR originated in a female donor with multiple sclerosis, enrolled in a pregnancy study. Sample: CD4+ T cells from peripheral blood mononuclear cells, taken in the third trimester of pregnancy. The CDR3: CASSIGTDQPQHF. CDR3 bases: TGCGCCAGCAGCATCGGGACAGATCAGCCCCAGCATTTT.